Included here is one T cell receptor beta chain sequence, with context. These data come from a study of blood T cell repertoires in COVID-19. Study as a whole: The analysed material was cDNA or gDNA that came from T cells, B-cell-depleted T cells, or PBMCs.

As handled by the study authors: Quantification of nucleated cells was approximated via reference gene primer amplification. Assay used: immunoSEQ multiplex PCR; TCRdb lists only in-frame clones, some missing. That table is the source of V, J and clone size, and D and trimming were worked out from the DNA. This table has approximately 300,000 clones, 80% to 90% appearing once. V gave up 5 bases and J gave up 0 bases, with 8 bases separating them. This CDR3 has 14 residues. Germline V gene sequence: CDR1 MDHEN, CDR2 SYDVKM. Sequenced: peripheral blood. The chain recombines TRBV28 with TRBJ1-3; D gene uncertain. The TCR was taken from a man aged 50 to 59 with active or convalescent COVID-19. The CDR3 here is CASSLGHSGNTIYF. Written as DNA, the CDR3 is TGTGCCAGCAGTCTTGGGCACTCTGGAAACACCATATATTTT. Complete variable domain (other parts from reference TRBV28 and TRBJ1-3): DVKVTQSSRYLVKRTGEKVFLECVQDMDHENMFWYRQDPGLGLRLIYFSYDVKMKEKGDIPEGYSVSREKKERFSLILESASTNQTSMYLCASSLGHSGNTIYFGEGSWLTVV.